The count of the clone carrying this T cell receptor beta chain is one. Repertoires were generated with immunoSEQ multiplex PCR, while TCRdb's copy carries only in-frame clones and drops some. Of 700,000 or so clones listed, 70% to 90% are singletons. Germline V lookup: CDR1 MGHDK, CDR2 SYGVNS. Trimming took 2 bases from V and 4 from J; bases not matched to a gene: 9. CDR3 size: 16 residues. The record originates from a study of shared T cell receptors in the human thymus. These data were also filed under a second study, of human thymus T cells. That work states: The donor group consisted of healthy Finnish infants who were having corrective surgery for congenital heart defects. Resections removed during corrective heart surgery provided the thymus tissue used. V and J genes seemed to be used with bias in thymic and blood repertoires. Related reports documented highly overlapping thymic repertoires among unrelated individuals.

Source material: thymocytes. This receptor was taken from a girl under three years old with a congenital heart defect. This sequence joins TRBV25-1 and TRBJ2-7, with 9 nucleotides matching TRBD1. CDR3 coding DNA: TGTGCCAGCAGTGAAGATCCGGGACAGGGCGTATACGAGCAGTACTTC. Protein product: CASSEDPGQGVYEQYF.